This T cell receptor (beta chain) was recovered during a study of human T cells and chemical hapten exposure. About the study: DPC at 2% was the sensitizing agent, placed on approximately 2 cm by approximately 2 cm of upper inner arm skin. The study's findings and limits: Versus controls, expanded TCRs had significantly more large CDR3 similarity clusters.

Time point noted: patch test 1, 2 weeks after DPC sensitization. Treatment indicated: therapeutic diphenylcyclopropenone sensitization with weekly scalp DPC. In the source study's methods: A per-sample median of roughly 96,000 TCRs was observed, with a range of about 20,000 to 700,000. One entry per CDR3 protein, called by TCRdb with MiXCR from the RACE reads. The V and J calls come from TCRdb's annotation, not from the publication. The repertoire consists of roughly 70,000 distinct CDR3 sequences, with roughly 9.2% occurring once and the leading ten covering 3% to 3.5%. Germline V gene lookup returns CDR1 LNHNV and CDR2 YYDKDF (reference sequence). CDR3 size: 14 residues. V dropped 5 bases and J dropped 1 base, with 11 bases sitting between them. This clonotype was recorded a few times. Its antigen remains unidentified.

The genes are TRBV15 and TRBJ2-5; maybe TRBD1 (5 bases). This receptor was identified in a woman between 40 and 55 years old with alopecia areata. Some clones in this sample may be carry-over from other donors' samples. Sequencing used whole blood, obtained in connection with sensitization to the hapten diphenylcyclopropenone (DPC). CDR3 sequence (DNA): TGTGCCACCAGCCGAGGACACGCCCAAGAGACCCAGTACTTC. Protein product: CATSRGHAQETQYF.